This TCR beta chain was profiled in a study of cytomegalovirus exposure and HLA in healthy donors. Findings and limits, study-wide: In a later analysis, CMV-associated beta chains were mostly HLA-associated, it appeared. Several of the most significant clusters appeared linked to common viral pathogens, based on a later analysis. Sequencing had likely introduced a cluster of highly shared sequence variants as an artifact. Among TCR beta chains, those listed as cytomegalovirus-associated numbered about 160.

Points on this clone: Its cognate antigen is unknown.

CDR1 SGHVS and CDR2 FQNEAQ come from the germline V gene. The CDR3 totals 12 residues. V was shortened by 3 bases and J by 6 bases, with 9 bases between the two germline ends. A multiplex PCR was run with 60 Vbeta primers and 13 Jbeta primers. The repertoire was sequenced with immunoSEQ multiplex PCR; TCRdb's copy has only in-frame clones and lacks some. Of about 160,000 clones in the sample, roughly 80% were seen once. V and J are TRBV7-8 and TRBJ2-7, with unresolved D. This TCR derives from a woman in her forties or fifties in good health and CMV-seronegative. The sequencing sample was made of PBMCs. CDR3 sequence (DNA): TGTGCCAGCAGCTTGACACTTTCCGAGCAGTACTTC. Translation gives CASSLTLSEQYF.